The next 19 T cell receptor beta chains were all read from a single sample in a study of T cells in Graves' hyperthyroidism and ophthalmopathy. RNA transcripts were the template for amplifying TCR beta CDR3 regions. The TCR CDR3 first-round RT-PCR relied on the HTBI primer set. Each CDR3 protein gets one entry after TCRdb re-called the multiplex PCR reads with MiXCR. The profile shows a few hundred thousand distinct CDR3 sequences, about 15% of them singletons. The source material was blood. These receptors all come from a woman between 40 and 55 years old with Graves' hyperthyroidism.

The table lists this clonotype with many counts. The chain has TRBV11-2 and TRBJ2-1; no reliable D call. The V gene lost 2 bases and the J gene lost 2 bases, with 10 bases spanning the gap. In germline, CDR1 is SGHAT, CDR2 FQNNGV. The CDR3 extends over 15 amino acids. The DNA for the CDR3 is TGTGCCAGCAGCTTAATCGTGAGTACCTACAATGAGCAGTTCTTC. It yields the protein CASSLIVSTYNEQFF.

This clonotype was counted many times. CDR3 sequence reads: CATSSSQGYNEQFF. The CDR3 bases are TGTGCCACCAGTAGTAGCCAGGGCTACAATGAGCAGTTCTTC. This chain joins TRBV24-1 and TRBJ2-1; perhaps TRBD1 as D (5 bases). The length of the CDR3 is 14 residues. The germline gives CDR1 KGHDR, CDR2 SFDVKD. Trimming cost V 6 bases and J 3 bases, with 11 bases left between them.

This clonotype showed up just a few times. A read error may be the cause here, since a much bigger clone is one base away. The V gene is TRBV5-1, the J gene TRBJ1-5, with D perhaps matching TRBD1 (6 bases). Trimming removed 0 bases at V and 2 bases at J, with 9 bases between. This CDR3 region has 15 residues. CDR1 is SGHRS, CDR2 YFSETQ, per germline. The CDR3 nucleotides read TGCGCCAGCAGCTTGGAGGGGGATCGCAATCAGCCCCAGCATTTT. Residues: CASSLEGDRNQPQHF. The full variable domain, in which reference TRBV5-1 and TRBJ1-5 provide the parts outside the CDR3, is KAGVTQTPRYLIKTRGQQVTLSCSPISGHRSVSWYQQTPGQGLQFLFEYFSETQRNKGNFPGRFSGRQFSNSRSEMNVSTLELGDSALYLCASSLEGDRNQPQHFGDGTRLSIL.

The chain recombines TRBV6-5 with TRBJ2-3; D is ambiguous. V was shortened by 3 bases and J by 4 bases, with 11 bases between the two germline ends. This CDR3 has 14 amino acids. CDR1 and CDR2 (germline): MNHEY, SVGAGI. This chain's CDR3 is CASSYEQPADTQYF. CDR3 sequence (DNA): TGTGCCAGCAGTTATGAACAACCGGCAGATACGCAGTATTTT.

The chain joins TRBV5-1 to TRBJ1-1; TRBD1 aligns across 11 bases. CDR1 and CDR2 (germline): SGHRS, YFSETQ. The ends lost 4 bases at V and 6 bases at J; junction bases unmatched: 5. The CDR3 runs 14 residues. The CDR3 region has the DNA TGCGCCAGCAGCACCGGACAGGGGGCCCCTGAAGCTTTCTTT. This gives the protein CASSTGQGAPEAFF.

This clonotype has just a few counts. J is TRBJ2-7 and V is TRBV14, with D hard to call. Germline CDR1 SGHDN, CDR2 FVKESK. CDR3 size: 14 residues. V lost 0 bases and J lost 6, with 12 bases in between. The CDR3 region is CASSQEASTAEQYF. The CDR3, as DNA: TGTGCCAGCAGCCAAGAGGCCTCAACCGCCGAGCAGTACTTC.

This clonotype was recorded many times. The V call is TRBV7-2, the J call TRBJ2-7, with 10 bases matching TRBD2. Germline CDR1 reads SGHTA; CDR2 reads FQGNSA. This CDR3 comprises 15 residues. Unmatched junction bases numbered 7, after V lost 4 bases and J lost 4 bases. In DNA, the CDR3 is TGTGCCAGCAGCTCTGGACTAGCGGTCCTTTACGAGCAGTACTTC. Translating gives CASSSGLAVLYEQYF.

This clonotype has a count of ten or more. This sequence joins TRBV20-1 and TRBJ2-2; 8 bases are shared with TRBD2. With V trimmed by 2 bases and J by 6 bases, 2 bases remained unmatched. The CDR3 runs 13 residues. Germline values: CDR1 DFQATT, CDR2 SNEGSKA (reference sequence). The CDR3 sequence: CSARTGGPGELFF. The CDR3 nucleotides read TGCAGTGCTAGAACGGGAGGGCCCGGGGAGCTGTTTTTT.

This clonotype was recorded a few times. The genes are TRBV7-9 and TRBJ2-3; D remains ambiguous. The CDR3 has 16 residues. V was pared by 4 bases and J by 2 bases, with 16 bases between. In germline, CDR1 is SEHNR, CDR2 FQNEAQ (reference sequence). The CDR3 DNA follows: TGTGCCAGCAGCTCCCGCCCAGATAAAGCCACAGATACGCAGTATTTT. Its translation is CASSSRPDKATDTQYF.

This clonotype was counted many times. J is TRBJ2-7 and V is TRBV7-2; D is tentatively TRBD1 or TRBD2 (5 bases each). Germline CDR1 and CDR2: SGHTA and FQGNSA. This CDR3 has 15 amino acids. V lost 5 bases and J 2 bases, leaving 16 bases between the germline ends. CDR3 sequence: CASSPASGTPYEQYF. The CDR3 nucleotides read TGTGCCAGCAGCCCCGCCTCAGGGACCCCCTACGAGCAGTACTTC.

This clonotype was counted at least ten times. This rearrangement joins TRBV6-2 or TRBV6-3 to TRBJ2-5, with TRBD2 matching over 7 bases. V shed 7 bases, J shed 3 bases, and the junction held 14 bases outside the gene matches. CDR3 size: 16 residues. Looked up from germline, CDR1 is MNHEY and CDR2 is SVGEGT. The CDR3: CASTLTGASGEETQYF. DNA for the CDR3: TGTGCCAGCACTTTAACTGGGGCTAGCGGAGAAGAGACCCAGTACTTC.

This clonotype was picked up many times. This chain uses TRBV7-8 with TRBJ2-3, with D possibly called TRBD1 or TRBD2 (5 bases each). Germline V gives CDR1 SGHVS, CDR2 FQNEAQ. V lost 1 base, J lost 2 bases, and 16 bases lay in between. There are 17 residues in the CDR3. CDR3 loop: CASSLVRDGSYTDTQYF. In DNA, the CDR3 is TGTGCCAGCAGCTTAGTTCGGGACGGATCTTACACAGATACGCAGTATTTT. The whole variable domain, remainder taken from reference TRBV7-8 and TRBJ2-3, is GAGVSQSPRYKVAKRGQDVALRCDPISGHVSLFWYQQALGQGPEFLTYFQNEAQLDKSGLPSDRFFAERPEGSVSTLKIQRTQQEDSAVYLCASSLVRDGSYTDTQYFGPGTRLTVL.

This clonotype was detected many times. The rearrangement joins TRBV7-9 to TRBJ1-1; the D is unclear. Germline V lookup: CDR1 SEHNR, CDR2 FQNEAQ (reference sequence). V was shortened by 5 bases and J by 3 bases, with 13 bases between the two germline ends. CDR3 length: 14 amino acids. The CDR3 DNA reads as TGTGCCAGCAGCCCGGGTGGGAAGGACACTGAAGCTTTCTTT. Its translation is CASSPGGKDTEAFF.

The chain uses TRBV28 and TRBJ2-2, with 7 bases fitting TRBD1. After removal of 6 bases from V and 3 bases from J, the junction contained 7 bases not matched to a gene. CDR1 MDHEN and CDR2 SYDVKM come from the germline V gene. This CDR3 has 15 residues. CDR3 DNA: TGTGCCAGCAGCCCACAGGGGCAGGACACCGGGGAGCTGTTTTTT. It codes for CASSPQGQDTGELFF.

This clonotype was detected a few times. The V and J genes are TRBV4-1 and TRBJ2-4; D gene ambiguous. The CDR3 sequence is 18 residues long. Trimming shortened V by 0 bases and J by 3 bases, and 18 bases separated the two germline ends. The V gene's germline CDR1 is MGHRA and CDR2 YSYEKL. CDR3 sequence reads: CASSQDLFHRLDKNIQYF. The CDR3 bases are TGCGCCAGCAGCCAAGATCTTTTCCATCGGTTGGACAAAAACATTCAGTACTTC.

There are many counts of this clonotype. The chain has TRBV2 and TRBJ2-7; D not resolved. The CDR3 runs to 13 residues. CDR1 and CDR2 (germline): SNHLY, FYNNEI. V was clipped by 3 bases and J by 3 bases, with 9 bases between them. The CDR3 DNA reads TGTGCCAGCAGTGATGAGCGTAGCTACGAGCAGTACTTC. Protein sequence: CASSDERSYEQYF.

In this sample, this clonotype turned up a few times. This chain uses TRBV2 with TRBJ1-3; D remains unclear. CDR3 length: 14 amino acids. V was clipped by 1 base and J by 2 bases, with 6 bases between them. Per the germline V gene, CDR1 is SNHLY and CDR2 is FYNNEI. CDR3 DNA sequence: TGTGCCAGCAGTGAAGGATATACTGGAAACACCATATATTTT. Amino acids: CASSEGYTGNTIYF.

This rearrangement joins TRBV7-2 to TRBJ2-1, with 9 bases that match TRBD2. Germline V gene sequence: CDR1 SGHTA, CDR2 FQGNSA. Trimming took 0 bases from V and 9 from J; bases not matched to a gene: 6. The CDR3 extends over 15 amino acids. The CDR3 DNA reads TGTGCCAGCAGCTTAGCTGGCGGGAGGGCCAGTGAGCAGTTCTTC. As protein: CASSLAGGRASEQFF.

Many counts were recorded for this clonotype. The rearrangement uses TRBV28 and TRBJ2-3; D perhaps matches TRBD1 (6 bases). From germline, CDR1 is MDHEN and CDR2 SYDVKM. This CDR3 contains 17 residues. Trimming took off 10 bases at V and 0 bases at J, with 23 bases between the two ends. The CDR3 is CAIGNRVPRTSTDTQYF. The CDR3 nucleotides read TGTGCCATCGGCAACAGGGTACCACGGACTAGCACAGATACGCAGTATTTT.